This T cell receptor (beta chain) was identified during a study of T-cell memory formation after mild COVID-19. Background on the study: The TCR clusters were mostly specific to one donor.

The CDR3 covers 15 residues. Germline assignment: CDR1 SEHNR and CDR2 FQNEAQ (reference sequence). The V gene end was trimmed by 4 bases and the J gene end by 2 bases; junction bases not matched to a gene: 5. Broader study findings: Day 37-peaking second-wave clones had unconfirmed SARS-CoV-2 specificity. Among contracting clones, CD4+ were mainly CM/EM and CD8+ enriched in EMRA.

Constant-segment primers were used for 5'RACE, and the resulting TCR alpha and TCR beta cDNA libraries carried sample barcodes and UMIs. MiXCR was run by TCRdb on the 5' RACE reads, yielding one entry per CDR3 protein. The sample consists of 260,000 or so distinct CDR3 sequences, 15% to 20% of them appearing once. There are a few counts of this clonotype. Its cognate antigen is unknown. This clonotype was sampled from a man younger than 35 who had mild COVID-19 (a few samples of this study predate the infection). Cell type and time point are not known. The rearrangement joins TRBV7-9 to TRBJ2-3, with 8 bases matching TRBD1. Sequencing was done on a sample of PBMCs or a T cell subset sorted from them (not recorded which). CDR3 sequence (DNA): TGTGCCAGCAGCTCTACAGGGGGAACCACAGATACGCAGTATTTT. Protein product: CASSSTGGTTDTQYF.